This TCR beta chain comes out of a study of blood T cell repertoires in COVID-19. For the study at large: Italy, Spain and the United States were the sources of the convalescent and acute COVID-19 samples. PBMCs, B-cell-depleted T cells, or T cells provided the cDNA or gDNA that made up the material.

Original processing notes: Reference gene primer amplification gave estimated nucleated cell counts. The data were produced by immunoSEQ multiplex PCR, yet TCRdb's version contains in-frame clones alone and is incomplete. The V and J calls and clone size are taken from that table; D and trimming were inferred from the DNA. The sample has 150,000 to 200,000 clones, roughly 87% seen once. The sequence derives from a human donor with acute COVID-19. The donor label of this sample is uncertain. Material for sequencing was PBMCs or T cells enriched from blood (not recorded which).

Written as DNA, the CDR3 is TGTGCCAGCAGCCGACAGGGCTCACCCCTCTATGGCTACACCTTC. Its translation: CASSRQGSPLYGYTF. The rearrangement links TRBV7-3 to TRBJ1-2, with TRBD1 matching 7 bases. Per the germline V gene, CDR1 is SGHTA and CDR2 is FQGTGA. The junction had 10 bases not matched to a gene; V was cut back by 5 bases and J by 4 bases. The CDR3 is made up of 15 amino acids.